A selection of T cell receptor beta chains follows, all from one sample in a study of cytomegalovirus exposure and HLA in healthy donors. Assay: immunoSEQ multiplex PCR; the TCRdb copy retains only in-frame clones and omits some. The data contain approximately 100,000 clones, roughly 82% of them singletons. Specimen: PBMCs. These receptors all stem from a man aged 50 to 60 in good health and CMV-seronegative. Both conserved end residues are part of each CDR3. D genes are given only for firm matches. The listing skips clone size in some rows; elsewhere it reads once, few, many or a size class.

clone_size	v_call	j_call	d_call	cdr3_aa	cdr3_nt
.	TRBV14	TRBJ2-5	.	CASSQDPAGYFETQYF	TGTGCCAGCAGCCAAGATCCGGCGGGCTATTTTGAGACCCAGTACTTC
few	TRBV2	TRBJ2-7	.	CASSVGEIYEQYF	TGTGCCAGCAGTGTCGGAGAAATCTACGAGCAGTACTTC
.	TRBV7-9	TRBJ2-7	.	CASSGPYEQYF	TGTGCCAGCAGCGGTCCCTACGAGCAGTACTTC
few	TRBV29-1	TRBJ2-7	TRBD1	CSAPGQAFSYEQYF	TGCAGCGCCCCGGGACAGGCCTTCTCCTACGAGCAGTACTTC
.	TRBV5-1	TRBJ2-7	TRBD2	CASSLALAGDYEQYF	TGCGCCAGCAGCTTGGCCCTAGCGGGAGACTACGAGCAGTACTTC
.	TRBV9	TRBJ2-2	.	CASSTALTGELFF	TGTGCCAGCAGCACCGCCCTAACCGGGGAGCTGTTTTTT
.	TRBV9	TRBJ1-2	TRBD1	CASSVDGQDYGYTF	TGTGCCAGCAGCGTAGATGGACAGGACTATGGCTACACCTTC
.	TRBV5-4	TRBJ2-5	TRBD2	CASSPTSGVQETQYF	TGTGCCAGCTCCCCAACTAGCGGAGTACAAGAGACCCAGTACTTC
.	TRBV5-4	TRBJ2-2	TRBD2	CASSSGLAPTGELFF	TGTGCCAGCAGCTCGGGACTAGCACCCACCGGGGAGCTGTTTTTT
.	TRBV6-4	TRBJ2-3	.	CASSDLISDTQYF	TGTGCCAGCAGTGACCTTATCTCAGATACGCAGTATTTT
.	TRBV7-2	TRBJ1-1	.	CASSLGYRRMNTEAFF	TGTGCCAGCAGCTTAGGTTACAGACGCATGAACACTGAAGCTTTCTTT
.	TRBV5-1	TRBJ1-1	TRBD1	CASSLGQGGTTEAFF	TGCGCCAGCAGCCTAGGACAGGGAGGGACCACTGAAGCTTTCTTT
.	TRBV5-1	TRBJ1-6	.	CASSAGDNSPLHF	TGCGCCAGCAGCGCGGGGGACAATTCACCCCTCCACTTT
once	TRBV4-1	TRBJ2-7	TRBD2	CASSQVGGTYEQYF	TGCGCCAGCAGCCAAGTCGGGGGGACCTACGAGCAGTACTTC